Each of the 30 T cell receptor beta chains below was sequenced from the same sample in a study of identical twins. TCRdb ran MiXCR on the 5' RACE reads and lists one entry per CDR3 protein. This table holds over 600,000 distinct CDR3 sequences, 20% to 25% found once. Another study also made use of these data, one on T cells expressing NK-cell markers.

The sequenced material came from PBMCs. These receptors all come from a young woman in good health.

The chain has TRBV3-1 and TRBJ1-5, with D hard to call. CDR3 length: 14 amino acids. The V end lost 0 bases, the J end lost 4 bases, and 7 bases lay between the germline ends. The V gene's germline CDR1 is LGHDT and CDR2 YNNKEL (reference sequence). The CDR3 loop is CASSQDIGNQPQHF. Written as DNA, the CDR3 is TGTGCCAGCAGCCAAGATATAGGTAATCAGCCCCAGCATTTT.

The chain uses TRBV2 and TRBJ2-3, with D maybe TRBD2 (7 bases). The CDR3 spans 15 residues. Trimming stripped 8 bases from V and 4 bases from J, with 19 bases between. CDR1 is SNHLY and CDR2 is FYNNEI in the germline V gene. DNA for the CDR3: TGTGCCAGCGAGGGGGGGGAGGTAGCAGCAGATACGCAGTATTTT. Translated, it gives CASEGGEVAADTQYF.

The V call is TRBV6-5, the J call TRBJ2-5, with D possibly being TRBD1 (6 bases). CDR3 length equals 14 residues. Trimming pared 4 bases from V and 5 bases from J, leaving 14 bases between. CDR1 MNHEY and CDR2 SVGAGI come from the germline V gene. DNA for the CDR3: TGTGCCAGCAGTTTGAGGACAGCAGGGGAGACCCAGTACTTC. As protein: CASSLRTAGETQYF.

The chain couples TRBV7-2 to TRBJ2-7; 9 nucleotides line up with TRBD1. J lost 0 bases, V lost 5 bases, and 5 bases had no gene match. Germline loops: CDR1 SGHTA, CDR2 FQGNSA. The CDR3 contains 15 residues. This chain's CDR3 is CASSVGQGFSYEQYF. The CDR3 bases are TGTGCCAGCAGCGTGGGACAGGGCTTCTCCTACGAGCAGTACTTC.

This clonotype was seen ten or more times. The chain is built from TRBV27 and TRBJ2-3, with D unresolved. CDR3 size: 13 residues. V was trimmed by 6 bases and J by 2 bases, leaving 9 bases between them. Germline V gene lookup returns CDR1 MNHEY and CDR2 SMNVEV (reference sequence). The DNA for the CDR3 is TGTGCCAGCAGCCCTGCCCCCACAGATACGCAGTATTTT. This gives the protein CASSPAPTDTQYF.

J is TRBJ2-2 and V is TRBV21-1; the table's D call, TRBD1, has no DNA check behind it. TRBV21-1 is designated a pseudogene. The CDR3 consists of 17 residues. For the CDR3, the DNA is TGTGCCAGCAGCAAAAAATTGGACAGGGCTTACACCGGGGAGCTGTTTTTT. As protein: CASSKKLDRAYTGELFF.

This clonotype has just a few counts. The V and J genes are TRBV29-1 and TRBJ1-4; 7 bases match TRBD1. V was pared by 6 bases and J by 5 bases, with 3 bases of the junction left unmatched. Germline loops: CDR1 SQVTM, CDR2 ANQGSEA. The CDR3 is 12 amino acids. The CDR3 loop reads CSVRGQNEKLFF. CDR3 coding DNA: TGCAGCGTGAGGGGACAGAATGAAAAACTGTTTTTT. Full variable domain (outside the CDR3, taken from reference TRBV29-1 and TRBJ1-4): SAVISQKPSRDICQRGTSLTIQCQVDSQVTMMFWYRQQPGQSLTLIATANQGSEATYESGFVIDKFPISRPNLTFSTLTVSNMSPEDSSIYLCSVRGQNEKLFFGSGTQLSVL.

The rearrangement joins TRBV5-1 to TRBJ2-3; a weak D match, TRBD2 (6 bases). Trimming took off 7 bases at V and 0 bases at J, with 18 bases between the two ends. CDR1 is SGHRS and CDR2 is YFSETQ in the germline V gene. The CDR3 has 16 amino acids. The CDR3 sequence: CASAGKRGASTDTQYF. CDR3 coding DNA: TGCGCCAGCGCGGGAAAAAGAGGAGCTAGCACAGATACGCAGTATTTT.

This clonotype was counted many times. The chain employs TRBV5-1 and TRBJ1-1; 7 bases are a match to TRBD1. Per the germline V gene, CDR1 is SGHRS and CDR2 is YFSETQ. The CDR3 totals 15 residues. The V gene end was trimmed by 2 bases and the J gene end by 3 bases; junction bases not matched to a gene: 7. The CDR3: CASSLTGERHTEAFF. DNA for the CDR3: TGCGCCAGCAGCTTAACAGGGGAAAGGCACACTGAAGCTTTCTTT.

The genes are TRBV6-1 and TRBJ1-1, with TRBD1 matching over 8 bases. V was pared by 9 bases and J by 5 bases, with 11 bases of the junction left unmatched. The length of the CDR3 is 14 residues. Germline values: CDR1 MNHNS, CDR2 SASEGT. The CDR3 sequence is CASITTGVRTEAFF. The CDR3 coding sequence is TGTGCCAGTATAACGACAGGGGTTCGGACTGAAGCTTTCTTT.

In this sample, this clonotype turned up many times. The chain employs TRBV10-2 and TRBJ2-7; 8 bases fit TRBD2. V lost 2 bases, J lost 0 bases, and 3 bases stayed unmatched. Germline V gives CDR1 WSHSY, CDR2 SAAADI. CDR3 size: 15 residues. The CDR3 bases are TGCGCCAGCAGTGAGGGACGGGGGGGCTCCTACGAGCAGTACTTC. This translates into CASSEGRGGSYEQYF.

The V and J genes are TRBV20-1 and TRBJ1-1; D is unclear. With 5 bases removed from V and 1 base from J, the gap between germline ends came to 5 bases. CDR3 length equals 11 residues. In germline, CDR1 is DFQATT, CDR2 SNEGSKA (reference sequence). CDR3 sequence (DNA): TGCAGTGCTGAGACGAACACTGAAGCTTTCTTT. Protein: CSAETNTEAFF.

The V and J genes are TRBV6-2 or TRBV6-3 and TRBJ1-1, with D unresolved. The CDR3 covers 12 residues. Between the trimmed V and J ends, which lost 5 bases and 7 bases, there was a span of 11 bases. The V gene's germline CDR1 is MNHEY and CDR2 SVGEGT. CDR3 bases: TGTGCCAGCAGTAGCGGGTGGAGTGAAGCTTTCTTT. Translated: CASSSGWSEAFF.

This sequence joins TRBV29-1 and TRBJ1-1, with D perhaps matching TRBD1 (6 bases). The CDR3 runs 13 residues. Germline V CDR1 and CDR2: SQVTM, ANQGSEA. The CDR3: CSLTPDRNTEAFF. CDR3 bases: TGCAGTTTAACCCCGGACAGGAACACTGAAGCTTTCTTT.

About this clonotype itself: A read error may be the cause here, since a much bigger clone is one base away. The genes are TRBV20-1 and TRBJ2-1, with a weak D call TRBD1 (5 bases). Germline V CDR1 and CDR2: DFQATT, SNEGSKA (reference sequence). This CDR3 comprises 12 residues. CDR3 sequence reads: CSDRGPGYEQFF. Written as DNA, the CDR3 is TGCAGTGATAGAGGCCCAGGGTATGAGCAGTTCTTC.

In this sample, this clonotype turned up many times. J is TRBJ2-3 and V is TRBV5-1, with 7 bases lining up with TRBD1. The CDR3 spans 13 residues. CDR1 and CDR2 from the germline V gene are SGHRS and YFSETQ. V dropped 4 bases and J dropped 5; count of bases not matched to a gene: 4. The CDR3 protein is CASSNRQGDTQYF. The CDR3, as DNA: TGCGCCAGCAGCAATCGACAGGGAGATACGCAGTATTTT.

The CDR3 DNA reads as TGCAGCGTTGGACTAGCGGATCCCAATGAGCAGTTCTTC. It translates to CSVGLADPNEQFF. V gene TRBV29-1 combines with J gene TRBJ2-1, with TRBD2 identical over 9 bases. Germline CDR1 SQVTM, CDR2 ANQGSEA. This CDR3 has 13 amino acids. V lost 4 bases to trimming and J lost 6 bases; unmatched junction nucleotides: 4.

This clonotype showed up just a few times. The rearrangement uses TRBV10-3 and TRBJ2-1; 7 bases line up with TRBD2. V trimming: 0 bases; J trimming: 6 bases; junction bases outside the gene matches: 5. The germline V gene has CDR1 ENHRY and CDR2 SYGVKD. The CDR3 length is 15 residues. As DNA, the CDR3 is TGTGCCATCAGTGAGTCGGCGGGGAGGGGCAATGAGCAGTTCTTC. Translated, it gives CAISESAGRGNEQFF.

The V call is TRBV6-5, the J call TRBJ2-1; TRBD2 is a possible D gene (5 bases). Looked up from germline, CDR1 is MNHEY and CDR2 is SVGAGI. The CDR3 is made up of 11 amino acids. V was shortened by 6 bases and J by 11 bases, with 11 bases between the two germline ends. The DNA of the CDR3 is TGTGCCAGCAGCCAACTAGGGAAGCAGTTCTTC. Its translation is CASSQLGKQFF.

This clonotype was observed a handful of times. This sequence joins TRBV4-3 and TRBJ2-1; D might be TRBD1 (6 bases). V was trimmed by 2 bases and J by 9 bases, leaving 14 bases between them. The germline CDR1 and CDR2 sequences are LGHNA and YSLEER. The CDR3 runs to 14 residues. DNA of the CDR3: TGCGCCAGCAGCCAAACTGACAGGATGGCTGAGCAGTTCTTC. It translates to CASSQTDRMAEQFF.

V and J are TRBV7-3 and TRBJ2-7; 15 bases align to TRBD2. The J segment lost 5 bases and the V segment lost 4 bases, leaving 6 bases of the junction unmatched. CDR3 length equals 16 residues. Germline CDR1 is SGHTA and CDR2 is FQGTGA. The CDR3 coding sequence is TGTGCCAGCAGCTCCCGAGGGACTAGCGGGAGGAACGAGCAGTACTTC. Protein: CASSSRGTSGRNEQYF.

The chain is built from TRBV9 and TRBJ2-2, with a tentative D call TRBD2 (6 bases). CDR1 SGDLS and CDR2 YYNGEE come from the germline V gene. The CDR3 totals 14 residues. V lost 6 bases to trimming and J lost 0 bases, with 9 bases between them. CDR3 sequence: CASKVAANTGELFF. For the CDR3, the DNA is TGTGCCAGCAAGGTAGCGGCGAACACCGGGGAGCTGTTTTTT.

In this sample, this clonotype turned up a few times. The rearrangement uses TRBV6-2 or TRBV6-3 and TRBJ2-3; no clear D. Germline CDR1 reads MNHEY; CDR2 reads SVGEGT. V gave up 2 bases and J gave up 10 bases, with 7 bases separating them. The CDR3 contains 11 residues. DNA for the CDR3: TGTGCCAGCAGTTACGGGCGGTCGCAGTATTTT. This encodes CASSYGRSQYF.

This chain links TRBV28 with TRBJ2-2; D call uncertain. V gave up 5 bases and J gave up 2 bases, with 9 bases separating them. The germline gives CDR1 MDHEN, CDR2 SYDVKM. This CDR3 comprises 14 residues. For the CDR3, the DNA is TGTGCCAGCAGTGGTTATCTAAACACCGGGGAGCTGTTTTTT. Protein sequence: CASSGYLNTGELFF. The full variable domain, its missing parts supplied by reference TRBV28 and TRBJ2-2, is DVKVTQSSRYLVKRTGEKVFLECVQDMDHENMFWYRQDPGLGLRLIYFSYDVKMKEKGDIPEGYSVSREKKERFSLILESASTNQTSMYLCASSGYLNTGELFFGEGSRLTVL.

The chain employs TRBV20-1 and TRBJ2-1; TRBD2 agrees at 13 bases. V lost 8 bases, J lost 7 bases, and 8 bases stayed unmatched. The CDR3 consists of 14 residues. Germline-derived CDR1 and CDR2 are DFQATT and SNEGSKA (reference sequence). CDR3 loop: CSTKGLAGRNEQFF. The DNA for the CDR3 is TGCAGTACCAAGGGACTAGCGGGGAGAAATGAGCAGTTCTTC.

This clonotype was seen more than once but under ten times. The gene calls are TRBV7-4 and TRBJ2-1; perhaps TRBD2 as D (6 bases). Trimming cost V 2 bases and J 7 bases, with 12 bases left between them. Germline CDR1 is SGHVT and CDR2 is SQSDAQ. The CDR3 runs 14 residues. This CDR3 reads CASSLLVRGNEQFF. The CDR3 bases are TGTGCCAGCAGCTTATTGGTCCGGGGGAATGAGCAGTTCTTC. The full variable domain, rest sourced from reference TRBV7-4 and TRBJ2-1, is GAGVSQSPRYKVAKRGRDVALRCDSISGHVTLYWYRQTLGQGSEVLTYSQSDAQRDKSGRPSGRFSAERPERSVSTLKIQRTEQGDSAVYLCASSLLVRGNEQFFGPGTRLTVL.

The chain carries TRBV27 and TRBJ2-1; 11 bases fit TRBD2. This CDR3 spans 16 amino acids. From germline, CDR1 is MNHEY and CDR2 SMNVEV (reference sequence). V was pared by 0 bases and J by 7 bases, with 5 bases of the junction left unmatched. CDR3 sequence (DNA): TGTGCCAGCAGTTTATCGAGACTAGCGGGAAAGAATGAGCAGTTCTTC. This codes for CASSLSRLAGKNEQFF.

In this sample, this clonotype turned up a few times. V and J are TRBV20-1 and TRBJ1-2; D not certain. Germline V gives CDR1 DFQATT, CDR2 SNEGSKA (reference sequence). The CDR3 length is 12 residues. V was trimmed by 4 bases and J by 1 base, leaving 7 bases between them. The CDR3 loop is CSAITDNYGYTF. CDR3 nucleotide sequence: TGCAGTGCTATTACCGATAACTATGGCTACACCTTC.

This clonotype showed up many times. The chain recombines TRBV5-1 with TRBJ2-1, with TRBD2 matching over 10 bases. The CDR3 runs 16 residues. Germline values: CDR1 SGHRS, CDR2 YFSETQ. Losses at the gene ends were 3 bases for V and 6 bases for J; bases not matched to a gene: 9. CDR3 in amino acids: CASSWRSSGGPNEQFF. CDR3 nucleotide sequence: TGCGCCAGCAGCTGGAGGTCTAGCGGGGGACCCAATGAGCAGTTCTTC.

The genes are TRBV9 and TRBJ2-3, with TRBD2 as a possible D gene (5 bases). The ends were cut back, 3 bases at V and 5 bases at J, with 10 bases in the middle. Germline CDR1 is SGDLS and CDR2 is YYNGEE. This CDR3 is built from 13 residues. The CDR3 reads CASSARTEDTQYF. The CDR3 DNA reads TGTGCCAGCAGCGCAAGGACTGAAGATACGCAGTATTTT.